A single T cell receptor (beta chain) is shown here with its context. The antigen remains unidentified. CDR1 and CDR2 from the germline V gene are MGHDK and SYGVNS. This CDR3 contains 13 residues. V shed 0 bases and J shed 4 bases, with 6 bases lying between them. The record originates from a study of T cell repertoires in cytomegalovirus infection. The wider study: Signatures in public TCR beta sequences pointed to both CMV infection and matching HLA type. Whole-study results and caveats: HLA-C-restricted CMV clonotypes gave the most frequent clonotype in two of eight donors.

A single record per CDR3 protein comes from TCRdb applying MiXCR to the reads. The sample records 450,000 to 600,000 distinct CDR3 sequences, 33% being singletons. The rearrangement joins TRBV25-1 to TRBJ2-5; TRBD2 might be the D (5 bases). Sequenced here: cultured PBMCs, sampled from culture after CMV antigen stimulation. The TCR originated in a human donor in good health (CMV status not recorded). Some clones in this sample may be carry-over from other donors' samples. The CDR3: CASSEYSGETQYF. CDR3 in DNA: TGTGCCAGCAGTGAATACAGCGGAGAGACCCAGTACTTC.